Listed below are T cell receptor beta chains from one sample, sequenced in a study of T cell changes during pregnancy in multiple sclerosis. The protocol was immunoSEQ multiplex PCR, while the TCRdb copy is restricted to in-frame clones and leaves out a portion. The repertoire has tens of thousands of clones, approximately 93% of them found once; the top ten carry about 0.13%. Sequencing used CD4+ T cells from peripheral blood mononuclear cells, obtained after pregnancy. These receptors all come from a female donor with multiple sclerosis, enrolled in a pregnancy study. Each CDR3 is given with its conserved first and last residue. D genes are given only for firm matches. Size is stated for part of the rows, as once, few or many counts, or as a class when the clone is expanded.

D	length	size	V	J	DNA	CDR3
NA	14	NA	TRBV9	TRBJ2-7	TGTGCCAGCAGCGTAGGCAGGGTATCCTACGAGCAGTACTTC	CASSVGRVSYEQYF
TRBD1	15	NA	TRBV18	TRBJ2-7	TGTGCCAGCTCACTCTCCGGGACAGGGCTATACGAGCAGTACTTC	CASSLSGTGLYEQYF
TRBD2	15	NA	TRBV7-8	TRBJ2-3	TGTGCCAGCAGCTCCGGGACTAGTTCACAGAGTACGCAGTATTTT	CASSSGTSSQSTQYF
TRBD2	14	NA	TRBV6-5	TRBJ2-7	TGTGCCAGCAGTACACTAGCGGGAGTGAGGGAGCAGTACTTC	CASSTLAGVREQYF
TRBD2	19	NA	TRBV2	TRBJ2-7	TGTGCCAGCAGTGAAAGGGGTCAGATCTCGAGCGGGAGAAGGTACGAGCAGTACTTC	CASSERGQISSGRRYEQYF
NA	16	NA	TRBV11-1	TRBJ2-6	TGTGCCAGCAGCCCGGGCCGGGAATCTGGGGCCAACGTCCTGACTTTC	CASSPGRESGANVLTF
NA	14	NA	TRBV18	TRBJ1-5	TGTGCCAGCTCACCAATGGCAGGGGAGTTGCCCCAGCATTTT	CASSPMAGELPQHF
TRBD2	14	NA	TRBV6-5	TRBJ2-7	TGTGCCAGCAGTCCAAGCGGGAACCCCTACGAGCAGTACTTC	CASSPSGNPYEQYF
TRBD2	18	NA	TRBV9	TRBJ2-3	TGTGCCAGCAGCGTGGAGATAGCGGGAGGAAGGAGGGCCGATACGCAGTATTTT	CASSVEIAGGRRADTQYF
NA	15	NA	TRBV19	TRBJ2-1	TGTGCCAGTAGTATAGGTCGGCGGGCGAACAATGAGCAGTTCTTC	CASSIGRRANNEQFF
NA	11	NA	TRBV29-1	TRBJ1-1	TGCAGCGTAGATCAGGGGTCCGGAGCTTTCTTT	CSVDQGSGAFF
NA	11	NA	TRBV7-9	TRBJ2-5	TGTGCCAGCAGCGTAAAAGAGACCCAGTACTTC	CASSVKETQYF
NA	18	NA	TRBV4-1	TRBJ2-1	TGCGCCAGCAGCCTCTCACGCGGGGAGAGGAGCTCCTACAATGAGCAGTTCTTC	CASSLSRGERSSYNEQFF
NA	14	NA	TRBV28	TRBJ2-1	TGTGCCAGCAGTTTCCCTGACAATTACAATGAGCAGTTCTTC	CASSFPDNYNEQFF
NA	14	NA	TRBV2	TRBJ1-6	TGTGCCAGCAGGGCGGGGGTTGGTGGTTCACCCCTCCACTTT	CASRAGVGGSPLHF
TRBD1	13	NA	TRBV29-1	TRBJ1-1	TGCAGCGTTGAGTCGGGAGGGGGCGAGCGAGCTTTCTTT	CSVESGGGERAFF
TRBD1	16	NA	TRBV5-6	TRBJ2-7	TGTGCCAGCAGCTTGGCCAGGGGACAGGGGGCGTACGAGCAGTACTTC	CASSLARGQGAYEQYF
NA	14	NA	TRBV28	TRBJ1-5	TGTGCCAGCAGTTTATTGGGAGGATTTCAGCCCCAGCATTTT	CASSLLGGFQPQHF
TRBD1	14	NA	TRBV25-1	TRBJ1-1	TGTGCCAGCAGTGTAGGACAGGGGTTCACTGAAGCTTTCTTT	CASSVGQGFTEAFF
TRBD1	12	NA	TRBV19	TRBJ1-2	TGTGCCAGTAGTAGACAGGGTAATGGCTACACCTTC	CASSRQGNGYTF
TRBD1	13	NA	TRBV5-6	TRBJ2-5	TGTGCCAGCAGCTTCGACAGGGTTGAGACCCAGTACTTC	CASSFDRVETQYF
TRBD1	15	NA	TRBV6-5	TRBJ2-7	TGTGCCAGCAGCTACACCCAGGGGGCTCGCTACGAGCAGTACTTC	CASSYTQGARYEQYF
TRBD1	15	NA	TRBV27	TRBJ2-7	TGTGCCAGCAGTTTATCGAACAGGGGCACCTACGAGCAGTACTTC	CASSLSNRGTYEQYF
TRBD2	16	NA	TRBV4-2	TRBJ2-7	TGTGCCAGCAGCCAAGATCAGGCCCTAGCGGGGAACGAGCAGTACTTC	CASSQDQALAGNEQYF
NA	13	once	TRBV11-2	TRBJ1-1	TGTGCCAGCAGCCAGGACAGGAACACTGAAGCTTTCTTT	CASSQDRNTEAFF
NA	11	NA	TRBV2	TRBJ2-1	TGTGCCAGCAGGGGCAGAGATGAGCAGTTCTTC	CASRGRDEQFF
TRBD2	16	NA	TRBV6-5	TRBJ2-5	TGTGCCAGCAGTTACTCTACTAGCGGGAGACGGGAGACCCAGTACTTC	CASSYSTSGRRETQYF
TRBD2	16	NA	TRBV7-2	TRBJ2-1	TGTGCCAGCAGCTTAGCGGGCGGGAGGGGCGCCAATGAGCAGTTCTTC	CASSLAGGRGANEQFF
NA	13	NA	TRBV19	TRBJ2-2	TGTGCCAGTACCGCGGTCCTCACCGGGGAGCTGTTTTTT	CASTAVLTGELFF
TRBD1	11	NA	TRBV29-1	TRBJ2-3	TGCAGCGCAATTGACAGGGGCAGGCAGTATTTT	CSAIDRGRQYF
NA	12	NA	TRBV7-9	TRBJ2-1	TGTGCCAGCAGCCCCGGCTACAATGAGCAGTTCTTC	CASSPGYNEQFF
TRBD2	17	NA	TRBV7-8	TRBJ2-7	TGTGCCAGCAGCTTAGTAGGCGGGTCAGCTAGCGGCTACGAGCAGTACTTC	CASSLVGGSASGYEQYF
TRBD1	11	NA	TRBV7-9	TRBJ2-1	TGTGCCAGCAGCTGGGACAGGCCCCAGTTCTTC	CASSWDRPQFF
NA	14	NA	TRBV15	TRBJ2-3	TGTGCCACCGCTACAGGGATTAGCACAGATACGCAGTATTTT	CATATGISTDTQYF
TRBD1	13	NA	TRBV2	TRBJ1-2	TGTGCCAGCAGTTTAGACAGGGTCGATGGCTACACCTTC	CASSLDRVDGYTF